Listed below are T cell receptor beta chains from one sample, sequenced in a study of OX40 agonist ivuxolimab in advanced cancers. Assay: immunoSEQ multiplex PCR; the TCRdb copy retains only in-frame clones and omits some. The sample lists 81,000 or so clones, about 90% seen once, with roughly 8.7% in the top ten. This specimen was CD4+ or CD8+ T cells sorted from blood, taken in a trial of the OX40 agonist ivuxolimab. The origin of the receptors is an adult with an advanced solid tumor such as melanoma, head and neck, liver or kidney cancer. The CDR3 runs from the conserved cysteine through the conserved F or W. Each record gives: V gene, J gene, clone size, D gene, CDR3 protein, CDR3 DNA. The D gene is left open where the match is weak. Only part of the rows carry a size: once, few, many, or a class if the clone is expanded.

>TRBV9|TRBJ1-1|.|.
CASSGSGAGTEAFF
TGTGCCAGCAGCGGGTCGGGGGCAGGCACTGAAGCTTTCTTT
>TRBV28|TRBJ1-1|.|.
CASSFTGADTEAFF
TGTGCCAGCAGTTTCACGGGGGCAGACACTGAAGCTTTCTTT
>TRBV6-5|TRBJ1-3|.|.
CASSRDWSSGNTIYF
TGTGCCAGCAGTCGGGACTGGTCCTCTGGAAACACCATATATTTT
>TRBV28|TRBJ2-1|.|.
CASRTLSSSYNEQFF
TGTGCCAGCAGAACCCTATCGAGCTCCTACAATGAGCAGTTCTTC
>TRBV27|TRBJ2-2|.|.
CASSLWGGELFF
TGTGCCAGCAGCCTTTGGGGCGGGGAGCTGTTTTTT
>TRBV30|TRBJ1-1|few|.
CAWNRVNTEAFF
TGTGCCTGGAACAGGGTCAACACTGAAGCTTTCTTT
>TRBV4-2|TRBJ2-1|.|.
CASSQGINEQFF
TGTGCCAGCAGCCAAGGTATAAATGAGCAGTTCTTC
>TRBV6-5|TRBJ1-2|once|TRBD1
CASNPTGEGDYGYTF
TGTGCCAGCAATCCTACAGGGGAGGGGGACTATGGCTACACCTTC
>TRBV27|TRBJ2-3|.|.
CASRGTKGHTDTQYF
TGTGCCAGCAGGGGGACGAAAGGCCACACAGATACGCAGTATTTT
>TRBV19|TRBJ2-2|.|.
CASSIDWADLMTGELFF
TGTGCCAGTAGTATAGACTGGGCAGACCTAATGACCGGGGAGCTGTTTTTT
>TRBV30|TRBJ1-6|.|.
CAWSGVGVSGHSPLHF
TGTGCCTGGAGTGGAGTCGGGGTCTCGGGGCATTCACCCCTCCACTTT
>TRBV30|TRBJ1-2|.|.
CAWKGGIYGYTF
TGTGCCTGGAAAGGAGGGATCTATGGCTACACCTTC
>TRBV27|TRBJ2-1|.|.
CASAETLTPQFF
TGTGCCAGCGCGGAAACCTTGACGCCGCAGTTCTTC
>TRBV6-5|TRBJ1-1|.|.
CASRVLGMNTEAFF
TGTGCCAGCCGAGTTTTGGGGATGAACACTGAAGCTTTCTTT
>TRBV4-2|TRBJ2-3|.|.
CASSQAGSTDTQYF
TGTGCCAGCAGCCAAGCCGGGTCGACAGATACGCAGTATTTT
>TRBV6-5|TRBJ2-1|.|.
CASSEPLARDEQFF
TGTGCCAGCAGTGAGCCTCTAGCTCGGGATGAGCAGTTCTTC
>TRBV30|TRBJ2-7|.|TRBD1
CAWENFDRGSYEQYF
TGTGCCTGGGAGAACTTCGACAGGGGCTCCTACGAGCAGTACTTC
>TRBV28|TRBJ1-5|few|TRBD1
CASLSRDSLAGSNQPQHF
TGTGCCAGCCTATCTCGGGACAGCTTGGCGGGGAGCAATCAGCCCCAGCATTTT
>TRBV19|TRBJ1-4|.|.
CASAYRDLNEKLFF
TGTGCCAGCGCGTACCGGGACCTAAATGAAAAACTGTTTTTT
>TRBV15|TRBJ1-5|.|TRBD1
CATSREAGGYQPQHF
TGTGCCACCAGCAGAGAGGCAGGGGGGTATCAGCCCCAGCATTTT
>TRBV5-1|TRBJ1-5|few|TRBD1
CASSWDRNQPQHF
TGCGCCAGCAGCTGGGACAGAAATCAGCCCCAGCATTTT
>TRBV30|TRBJ1-1|few|TRBD1
CAWIQGTVEAFF
TGTGCCTGGATACAGGGGACTGTTGAAGCTTTCTTT